This T cell receptor (beta chain) was sequenced during a study of a mutant IDH1 vaccine in newly diagnosed glioma. Described time point: week 23, last vaccination. Every single dose of the vaccine, 300 ug of mutant IDH1 20-mer peptide, came with topical imiquimod. This table comes from immunoSEQ multiplex PCR, and its TCRdb copy is limited to in-frame clones, with some not included. Here the sample spans around 41,000 clones, around 79% being singletons. Worth noting for this clone: Its antigen is undetermined.

V was clipped by 2 bases and J by 6 bases, with 4 bases between them. The CDR3 runs to 12 residues. Germline V gives CDR1 SGHVS, CDR2 FQNEAQ. This TCR derives from a woman in her forties with glioma. Some clones in this sample may be carry-over from other donors' samples. The sample was PBMCs, taken from a glioma patient whose treatment included an IDH1 peptide vaccine. The chain is built from TRBV7-8 and TRBJ2-2; D is uncertain. CDR3 DNA sequence: TGTGCCAGCAGCTTAAATTCCGGGGAGCTGTTTTTT. It translates to CASSLNSGELFF.